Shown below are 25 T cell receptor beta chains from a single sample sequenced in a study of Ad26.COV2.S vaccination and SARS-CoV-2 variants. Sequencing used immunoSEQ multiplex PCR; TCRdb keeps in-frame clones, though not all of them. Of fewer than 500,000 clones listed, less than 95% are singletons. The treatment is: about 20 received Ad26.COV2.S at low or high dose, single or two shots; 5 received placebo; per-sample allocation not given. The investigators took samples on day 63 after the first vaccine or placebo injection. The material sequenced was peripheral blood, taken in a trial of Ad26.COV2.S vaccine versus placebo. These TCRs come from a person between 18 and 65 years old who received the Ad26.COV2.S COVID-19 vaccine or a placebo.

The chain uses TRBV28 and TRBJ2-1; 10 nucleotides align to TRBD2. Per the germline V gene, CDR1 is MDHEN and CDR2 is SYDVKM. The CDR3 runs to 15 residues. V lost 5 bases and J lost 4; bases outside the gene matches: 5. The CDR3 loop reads CASSPTSGIYNEQFF. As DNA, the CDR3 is TGTGCCAGCAGTCCCACTAGCGGGATATACAATGAGCAGTTCTTC.

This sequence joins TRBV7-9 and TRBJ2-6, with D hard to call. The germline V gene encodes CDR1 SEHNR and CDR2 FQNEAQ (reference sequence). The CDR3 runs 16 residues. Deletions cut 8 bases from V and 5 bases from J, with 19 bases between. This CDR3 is CASPEYTPTRANVLTF. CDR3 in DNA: TGTGCCAGCCCAGAATACACCCCGACGCGGGCCAACGTCCTGACTTTC. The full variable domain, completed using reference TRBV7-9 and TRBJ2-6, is DTGVSQNPRHKITKRGQNVTFRCDPISEHNRLYWYRQTLGQGPEFLTYFQNEAQLEKSRLLSDRFSAERPKGSFSTLEIQRTEQGDSAMYLCASPEYTPTRANVLTFGAGSRLTVL.

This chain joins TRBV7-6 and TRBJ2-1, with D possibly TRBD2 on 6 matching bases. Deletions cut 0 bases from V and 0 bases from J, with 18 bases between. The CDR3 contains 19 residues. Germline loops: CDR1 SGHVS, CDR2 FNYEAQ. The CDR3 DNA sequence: TGTGCCAGCAGCTTAGCGCCTCCACTTAGCGGAAACTCCTACAATGAGCAGTTCTTC. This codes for CASSLAPPLSGNSYNEQFF.

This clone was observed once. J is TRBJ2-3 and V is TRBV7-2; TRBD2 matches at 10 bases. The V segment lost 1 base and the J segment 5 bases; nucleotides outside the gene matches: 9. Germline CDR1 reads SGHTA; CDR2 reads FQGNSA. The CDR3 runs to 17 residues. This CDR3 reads CASSLGAGGFRGDTQYF. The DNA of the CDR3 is TGTGCCAGCAGCTTAGGAGCGGGAGGGTTCAGGGGAGATACGCAGTATTTT.

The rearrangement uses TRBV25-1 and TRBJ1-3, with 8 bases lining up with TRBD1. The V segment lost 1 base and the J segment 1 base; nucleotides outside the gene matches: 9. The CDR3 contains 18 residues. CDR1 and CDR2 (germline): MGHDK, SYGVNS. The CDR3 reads CASSESLGQVTSGNTIYF. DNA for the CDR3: TGTGCCAGCAGTGAATCTCTGGGACAGGTGACATCTGGAAACACCATATATTTT. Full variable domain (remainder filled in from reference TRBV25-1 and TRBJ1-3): EADIYQTPRYLVIGTGKKITLECSQTMGHDKMYWYQQDPGMELHLIHYSYGVNSTEKGDLSSESTVSRIRTEHFPLTLESARPSHTSQYLCASSESLGQVTSGNTIYFGEGSWLTVV.

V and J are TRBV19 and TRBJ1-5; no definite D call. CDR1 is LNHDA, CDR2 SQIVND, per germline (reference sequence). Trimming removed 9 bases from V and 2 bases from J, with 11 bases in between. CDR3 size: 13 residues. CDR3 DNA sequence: TGTGCCAGCGCCCATAGGGGCAATCAGCCCCAGCATTTT. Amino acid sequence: CASAHRGNQPQHF.

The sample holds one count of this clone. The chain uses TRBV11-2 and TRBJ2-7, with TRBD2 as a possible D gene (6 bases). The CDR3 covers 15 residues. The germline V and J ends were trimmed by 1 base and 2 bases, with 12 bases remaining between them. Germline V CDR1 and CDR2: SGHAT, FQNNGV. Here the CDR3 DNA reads TGTGCCAGCAGCTTAGCGGGTCGGGAGACCTACGAGCAGTACTTC. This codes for CASSLAGRETYEQYF.

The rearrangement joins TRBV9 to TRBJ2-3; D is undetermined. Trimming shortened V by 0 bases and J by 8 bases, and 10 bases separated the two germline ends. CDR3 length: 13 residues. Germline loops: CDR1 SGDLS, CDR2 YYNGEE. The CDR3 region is CASSVAGHGTQYF. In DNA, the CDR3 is TGTGCCAGCAGCGTAGCGGGCCACGGTACGCAGTATTTT.

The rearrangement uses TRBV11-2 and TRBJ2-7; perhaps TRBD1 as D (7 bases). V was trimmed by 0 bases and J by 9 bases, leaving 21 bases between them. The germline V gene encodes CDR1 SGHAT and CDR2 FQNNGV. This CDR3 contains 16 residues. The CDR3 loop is CASSLDVDRTIGGQYF. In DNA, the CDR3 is TGTGCCAGCAGCTTAGATGTGGACAGGACCATCGGGGGGCAGTACTTC.

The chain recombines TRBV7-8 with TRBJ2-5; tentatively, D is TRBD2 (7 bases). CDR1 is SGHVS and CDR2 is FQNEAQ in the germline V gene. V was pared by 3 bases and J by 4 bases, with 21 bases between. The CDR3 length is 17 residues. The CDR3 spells CASSLEGGQGLLETQYF. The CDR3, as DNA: TGTGCCAGCAGCTTGGAGGGGGGGCAGGGGCTTTTAGAGACCCAGTACTTC.

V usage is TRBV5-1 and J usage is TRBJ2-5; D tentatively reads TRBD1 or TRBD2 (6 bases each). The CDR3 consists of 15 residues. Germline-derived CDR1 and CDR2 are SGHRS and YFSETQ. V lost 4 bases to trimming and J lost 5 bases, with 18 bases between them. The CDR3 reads CASSPRGGGRETQYF. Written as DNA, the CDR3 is TGCGCCAGCAGCCCCCGAGGAGGGGGGAGGGAGACCCAGTACTTC.

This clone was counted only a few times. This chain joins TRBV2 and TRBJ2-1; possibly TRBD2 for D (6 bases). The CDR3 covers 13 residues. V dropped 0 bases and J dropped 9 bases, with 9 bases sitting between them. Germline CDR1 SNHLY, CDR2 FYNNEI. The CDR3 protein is CASSEALGGEQFF. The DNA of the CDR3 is TGTGCCAGCAGTGAAGCGCTGGGGGGTGAGCAGTTCTTC. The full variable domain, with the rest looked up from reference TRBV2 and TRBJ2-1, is EPEVTQTPSHQVTQMGQEVILRCVPISNHLYFYWYRQILGQKVEFLVSFYNNEISEKSEIFDDQFSVERPDGSNFTLKIRSTKLEDSAMYFCASSEALGGEQFFGPGTRLTVL.

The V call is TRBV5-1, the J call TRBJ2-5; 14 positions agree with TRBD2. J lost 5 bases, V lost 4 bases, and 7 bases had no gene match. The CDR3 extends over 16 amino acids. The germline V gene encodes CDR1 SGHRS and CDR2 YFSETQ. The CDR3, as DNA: TGCGCCAGCAGCCAAAGACTAGCGGGAGGGAGGGAGACCCAGTACTTC. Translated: CASSQRLAGGRETQYF. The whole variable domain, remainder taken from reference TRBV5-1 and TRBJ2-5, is KAGVTQTPRYLIKTRGQQVTLSCSPISGHRSVSWYQQTPGQGLQFLFEYFSETQRNKGNFPGRFSGRQFSNSRSEMNVSTLELGDSALYLCASSQRLAGGRETQYFGPGTRLLVL.

Here the CDR3 DNA reads TGTGCCAGCAGTTCCCCGGACAGGGAGGCCCAGTACTTC. This encodes CASSSPDREAQYF. This rearrangement joins TRBV27 to TRBJ2-5, with TRBD1 identical over 8 bases. Losses at the gene ends were 4 bases for V and 9 bases for J; bases not matched to a gene: 7. The germline V gene encodes CDR1 MNHEY and CDR2 SMNVEV (reference sequence). This CDR3 has 13 residues.

As DNA, the CDR3 is TGTGCCACACGACCGCGGGGAGGAGAAAAACTGTTTTTT. Translated: CATRPRGGEKLFF. The V gene is TRBV12-3 or TRBV12-4, the J gene TRBJ1-4; no clear D. The CDR3 consists of 13 residues. V shed 10 bases and J shed 8 bases, with 17 bases lying between them.

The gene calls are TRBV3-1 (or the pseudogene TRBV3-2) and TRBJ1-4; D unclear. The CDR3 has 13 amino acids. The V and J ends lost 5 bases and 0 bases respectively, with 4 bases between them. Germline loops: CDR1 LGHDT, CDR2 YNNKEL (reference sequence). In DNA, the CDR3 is TGTGCCAGCAGCAGGGCAACTAATGAAAAACTGTTTTTT. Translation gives CASSRATNEKLFF.

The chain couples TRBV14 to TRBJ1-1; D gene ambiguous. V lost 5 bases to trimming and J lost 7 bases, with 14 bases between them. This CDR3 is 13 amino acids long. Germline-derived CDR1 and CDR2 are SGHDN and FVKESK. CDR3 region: CASSLRLGFEAFF. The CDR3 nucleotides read TGTGCCAGCAGCTTGAGACTTGGGTTTGAAGCTTTCTTT. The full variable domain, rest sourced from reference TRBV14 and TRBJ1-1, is EAGVTQFPSHSVIEKGQTVTLRCDPISGHDNLYWYRRVMGKEIKFLLHFVKESKQDESGMPNNRFLAERTGGTYSTLKVQPAELEDSGVYFCASSLRLGFEAFFGQGTRLTVV.

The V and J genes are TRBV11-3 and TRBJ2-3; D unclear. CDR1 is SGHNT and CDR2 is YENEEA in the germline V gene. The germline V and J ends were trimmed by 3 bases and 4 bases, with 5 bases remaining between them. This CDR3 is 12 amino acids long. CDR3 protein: CASSFGADTQYF. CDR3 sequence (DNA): TGTGCCAGCAGCTTTGGGGCAGATACGCAGTATTTT. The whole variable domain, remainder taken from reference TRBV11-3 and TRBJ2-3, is EAGVVQSPRYKIIEKKQPVAFWCNPISGHNTLYWYLQNLGQGPELLIRYENEEAVDDSQLPKDRFSAERLKGVDSTLKIQPAELGDSAVYLCASSFGADTQYFGPGTRLTVL.

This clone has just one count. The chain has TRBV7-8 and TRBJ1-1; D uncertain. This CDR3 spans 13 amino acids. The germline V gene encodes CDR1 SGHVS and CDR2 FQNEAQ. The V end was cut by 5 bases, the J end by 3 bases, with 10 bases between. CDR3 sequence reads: CASSTPSDTEAFF. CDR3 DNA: TGTGCCAGCAGCACTCCAAGTGACACTGAAGCTTTCTTT.

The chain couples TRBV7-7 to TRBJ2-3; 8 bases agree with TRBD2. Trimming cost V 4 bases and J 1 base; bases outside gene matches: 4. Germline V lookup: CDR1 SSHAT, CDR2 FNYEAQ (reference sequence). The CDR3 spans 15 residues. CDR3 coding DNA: TGTGCCAGCAGCTCCCAAGCGGGGGGCACAGATACGCAGTATTTT. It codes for CASSSQAGGTDTQYF.

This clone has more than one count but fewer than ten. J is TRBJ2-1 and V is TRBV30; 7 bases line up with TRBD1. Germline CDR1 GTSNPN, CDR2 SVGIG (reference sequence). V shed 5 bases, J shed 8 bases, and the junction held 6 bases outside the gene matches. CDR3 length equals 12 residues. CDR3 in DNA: TGTGCCTGGGGACAGGCGTTTGATGAGCAGTTCTTC. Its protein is CAWGQAFDEQFF.

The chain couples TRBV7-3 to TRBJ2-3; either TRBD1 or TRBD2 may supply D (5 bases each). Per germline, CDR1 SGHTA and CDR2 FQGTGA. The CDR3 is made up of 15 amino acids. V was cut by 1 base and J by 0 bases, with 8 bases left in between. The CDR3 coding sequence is TGTGCCAGCAGCTTAATGGGGACCAGCACAGATACGCAGTATTTT. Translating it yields CASSLMGTSTDTQYF.

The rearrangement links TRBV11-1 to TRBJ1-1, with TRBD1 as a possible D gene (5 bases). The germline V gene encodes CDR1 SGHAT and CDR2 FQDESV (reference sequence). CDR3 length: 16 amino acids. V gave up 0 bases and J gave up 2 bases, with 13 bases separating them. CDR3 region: CASSLARGRANTEAFF. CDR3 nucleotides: TGTGCCAGCAGCTTAGCGCGGGGCAGGGCTAACACTGAAGCTTTCTTT.

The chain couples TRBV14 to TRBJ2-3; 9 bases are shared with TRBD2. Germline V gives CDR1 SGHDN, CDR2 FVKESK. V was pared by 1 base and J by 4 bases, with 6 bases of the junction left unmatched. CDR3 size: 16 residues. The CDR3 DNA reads TGTGCCAGCAGCCAAGCAGTAGCGGGAGTTGCAGATACGCAGTATTTT. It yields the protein CASSQAVAGVADTQYF.

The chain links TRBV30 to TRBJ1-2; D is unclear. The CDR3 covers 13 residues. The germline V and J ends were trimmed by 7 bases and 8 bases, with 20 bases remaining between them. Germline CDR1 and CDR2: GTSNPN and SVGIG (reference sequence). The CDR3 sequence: CASPGKDVWGYTF. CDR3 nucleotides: TGTGCCTCCCCGGGGAAGGACGTATGGGGCTACACCTTC. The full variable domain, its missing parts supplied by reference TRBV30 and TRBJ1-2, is SQTIHQWPATLVQPVGSPLSLECTVEGTSNPNLYWYRQAAGRGLQLLFYSVGIGQISSEVPQNLSASRPQDRQFILSSKKLLLSDSGFYLCASPGKDVWGYTFGSGTRLTVV.